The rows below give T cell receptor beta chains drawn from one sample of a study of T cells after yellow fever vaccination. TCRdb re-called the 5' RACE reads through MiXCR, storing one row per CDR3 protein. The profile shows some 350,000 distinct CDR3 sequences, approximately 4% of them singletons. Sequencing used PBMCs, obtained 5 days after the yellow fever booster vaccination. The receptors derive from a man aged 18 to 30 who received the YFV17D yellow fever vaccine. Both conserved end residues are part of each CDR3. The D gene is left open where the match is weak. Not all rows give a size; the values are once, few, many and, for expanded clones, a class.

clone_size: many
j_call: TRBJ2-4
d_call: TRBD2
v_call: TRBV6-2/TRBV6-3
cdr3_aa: CASVAGPFQVIQYF
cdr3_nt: TGTGCCAGTGTAGCGGGTCCCTTCCAGGTCATTCAGTACTTC

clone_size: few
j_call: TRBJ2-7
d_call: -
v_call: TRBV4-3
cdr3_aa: CASSQDTGFAYEQYF
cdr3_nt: TGCGCCAGCAGCCAAGATACGGGTTTCGCCTACGAGCAGTACTTC

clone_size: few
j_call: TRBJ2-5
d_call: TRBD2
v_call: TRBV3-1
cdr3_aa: CASSQDGGGGPQETQYF
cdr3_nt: TGTGCCAGCAGCCAAGATGGGGGCGGGGGGCCACAAGAGACCCAGTACTTC

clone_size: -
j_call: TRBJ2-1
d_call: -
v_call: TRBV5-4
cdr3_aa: CASSRRDGLYNEQFF
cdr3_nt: TGTGCCAGCAGCCGCCGGGACGGACTCTACAATGAGCAGTTCTTC

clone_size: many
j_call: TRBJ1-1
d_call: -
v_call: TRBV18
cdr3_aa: CASSPASMNTEAFF
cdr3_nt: TGTGCCAGCTCACCCGCCTCCATGAACACTGAAGCTTTCTTT

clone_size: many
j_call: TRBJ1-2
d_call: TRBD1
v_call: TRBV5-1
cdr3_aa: CASSHRDRGDGYTF
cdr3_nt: TGCGCCAGCAGCCACCGGGACAGGGGGGACGGCTACACCTTC

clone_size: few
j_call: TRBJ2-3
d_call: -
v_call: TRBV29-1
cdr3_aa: CSVERGHSTDTQYF
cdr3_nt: TGCAGCGTTGAACGGGGTCATAGCACAGATACGCAGTATTTT

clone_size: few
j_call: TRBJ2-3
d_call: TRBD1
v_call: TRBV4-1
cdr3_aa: CASSRPGTVSDTQYF
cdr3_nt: TGCGCCAGCAGCCGTCCCGGGACAGTTTCAGATACGCAGTATTTT

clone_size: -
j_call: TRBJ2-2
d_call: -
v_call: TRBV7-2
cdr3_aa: CASRQEGLAGELFF
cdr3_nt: TGTGCCAGCAGACAAGAGGGGTTGGCCGGGGAGCTGTTTTTT

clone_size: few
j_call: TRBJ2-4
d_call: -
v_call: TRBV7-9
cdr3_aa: CASSLRGQNIQYF
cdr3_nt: TGTGCCAGCAGCTTACGAGGGCAAAACATTCAGTACTTC

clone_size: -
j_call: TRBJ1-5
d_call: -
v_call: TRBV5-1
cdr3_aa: CASSLAGHLNQPQHF
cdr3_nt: TGCGCCAGCAGCTTGGCGGGACACTTAAATCAGCCCCAGCATTTT

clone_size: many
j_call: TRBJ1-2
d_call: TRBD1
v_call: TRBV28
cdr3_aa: CASSLQGARGYTF
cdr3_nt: TGTGCCAGCAGTTTACAGGGGGCGCGTGGCTACACCTTC

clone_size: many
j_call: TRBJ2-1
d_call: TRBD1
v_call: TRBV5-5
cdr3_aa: CASSARDREPQFF
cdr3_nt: TGTGCCAGCAGCGCCCGGGACAGGGAACCGCAGTTCTTC

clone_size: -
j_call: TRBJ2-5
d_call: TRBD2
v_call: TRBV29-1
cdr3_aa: CSVEVARRGGLGTQYF
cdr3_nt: TGCAGCGTTGAAGTGGCTAGGCGGGGGGGCCTCGGGACCCAGTACTTC

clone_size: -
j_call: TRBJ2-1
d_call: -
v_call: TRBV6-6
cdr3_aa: CASSYSMTYNEQFF
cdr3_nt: TGTGCCAGCAGTTACTCGATGACCTACAATGAGCAGTTCTTC

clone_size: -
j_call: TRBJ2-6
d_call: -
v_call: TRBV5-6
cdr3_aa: CASSLVETGANVLTF
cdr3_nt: TGTGCCAGCAGCTTGGTGGAGACTGGGGCCAACGTCCTGACTTTC

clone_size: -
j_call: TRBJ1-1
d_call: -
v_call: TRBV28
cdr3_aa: CASSASLRRLMNTEAFF
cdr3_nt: TGTGCCAGCAGTGCCTCTCTGAGGCGACTGATGAACACTGAAGCTTTCTTT

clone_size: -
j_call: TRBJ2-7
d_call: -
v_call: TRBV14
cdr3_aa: CASSQTRTLTYEQYF
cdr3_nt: TGTGCCAGCAGCCAGACTCGGACCTTAACCTACGAGCAGTACTTC

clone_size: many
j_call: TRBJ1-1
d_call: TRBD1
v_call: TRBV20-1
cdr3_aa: CSARDPTGAGTEAFF
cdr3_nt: TGCAGTGCTAGAGACCCGACAGGGGCAGGCACTGAAGCTTTCTTT

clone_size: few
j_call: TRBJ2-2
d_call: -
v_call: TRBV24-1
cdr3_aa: CATSTVIGELFF
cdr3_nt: TGTGCCACCAGTACCGTGATCGGGGAGCTGTTTTTT

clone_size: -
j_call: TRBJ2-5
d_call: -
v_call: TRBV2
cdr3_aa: CASSPTGTETQYF
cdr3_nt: TGTGCCAGCAGCCCTACAGGGACTGAGACCCAGTACTTC

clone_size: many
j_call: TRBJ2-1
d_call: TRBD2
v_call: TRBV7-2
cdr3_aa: CASRPTHGLAGGPNEQFF
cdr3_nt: TGTGCCAGCAGACCAACCCACGGACTAGCGGGGGGGCCCAATGAGCAGTTCTTC

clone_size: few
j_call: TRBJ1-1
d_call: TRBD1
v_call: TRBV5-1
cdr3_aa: CASSSDRPNTEAFF
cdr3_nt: TGCGCCAGCAGCTCGGACAGGCCGAACACTGAAGCTTTCTTT

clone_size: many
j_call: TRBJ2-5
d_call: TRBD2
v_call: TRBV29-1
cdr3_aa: CSVESTRPSGIQETQYF
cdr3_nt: TGCAGCGTTGAATCCACGAGACCCAGCGGGATACAAGAGACCCAGTACTTC

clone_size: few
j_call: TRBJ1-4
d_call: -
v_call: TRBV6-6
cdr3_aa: CASSWGPTNEKLFF
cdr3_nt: TGTGCCAGCAGTTGGGGACCAACTAATGAAAAACTGTTTTTT

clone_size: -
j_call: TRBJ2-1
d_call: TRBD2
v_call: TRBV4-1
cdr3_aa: CASSQYSGGDNEQFF
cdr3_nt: TGCGCCAGCAGCCAATATAGCGGGGGGGATAATGAGCAGTTCTTC

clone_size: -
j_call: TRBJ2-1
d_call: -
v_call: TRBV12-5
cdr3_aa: CASGPMGGSYNEQFF
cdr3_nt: TGTGCTAGTGGTCCCATGGGGGGCTCCTACAATGAGCAGTTCTTC

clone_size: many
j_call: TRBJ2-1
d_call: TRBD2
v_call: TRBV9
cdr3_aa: CASSVGSSGSYNEQFF
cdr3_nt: TGTGCCAGCAGCGTAGGTTCTAGCGGTTCCTACAATGAGCAGTTCTTC

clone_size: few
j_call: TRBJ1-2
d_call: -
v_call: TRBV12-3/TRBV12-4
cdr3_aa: CASSPGRWVFDGYTF
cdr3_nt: TGTGCCAGCAGTCCCGGGCGGTGGGTGTTTGATGGCTACACCTTC

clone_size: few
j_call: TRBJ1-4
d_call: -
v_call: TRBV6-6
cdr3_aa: CASSPPPGIGEKLFF
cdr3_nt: TGTGCCAGCAGCCCCCCCCCAGGAATCGGAGAAAAACTGTTTTTT